The 21 T cell receptor beta chains below come from one sample, sequenced in a study of blood T cells in healthy people across ages. Primed by a sample-barcoded 5' primer and a J-beta primer mix, a second PCR proceeded for 7 to 11 cycles. TCRdb analysed the 5' RACE reads with MiXCR anew, one entry per CDR3 protein. The sample lists hundreds of thousands of distinct CDR3 sequences, 24% seen once, with approximately 8.7% in the top ten. These data were also reused for a study on T cells of mothers and their children.

Sequenced sample: blood. These receptors were taken from a boy younger than 18 in good health.

The gene calls are TRBV6-1 and TRBJ2-5; D tentatively fits TRBD1 or TRBD2 (5 bases each). Germline loops: CDR1 MNHNS, CDR2 SASEGT. The CDR3 contains 16 residues. Trimming removed 1 base from V and 1 base from J, with 13 bases in between. CDR3 protein: CASSEEGSQFQETQYF. The DNA of the CDR3 is TGTGCCAGCAGTGAAGAGGGGAGTCAGTTCCAAGAGACCCAGTACTTC.

The rearrangement links TRBV20-1 to TRBJ1-2; D may be TRBD1 (5 bases). V gave up 6 bases and J gave up 1 base, with 15 bases separating them. Germline V gives CDR1 DFQATT, CDR2 SNEGSKA (reference sequence). The CDR3 loop spans 14 amino acids. The CDR3 here is CSATKDNLNYGYTF. CDR3 nucleotide sequence: TGCAGTGCCACGAAGGACAACCTTAACTATGGCTACACCTTC.

This clonotype has a handful of counts. The J gene is TRBJ1-1, the V gene TRBV29-1; 9 positions match TRBD1. Germline trimming cut 7 bases from V and 3 bases from J; bases unmatched to any gene: 6. The CDR3 runs to 13 residues. CDR1 is SQVTM and CDR2 is ANQGSEA in the germline V gene. The CDR3 coding sequence is TGCAGCGCTCACGACAGGGGGGACACTGAAGCTTTCTTT. This translates into CSAHDRGDTEAFF.

The chain couples TRBV7-9 to TRBJ1-2; D is uncertain. The CDR3 spans 16 residues. Trimming took off 4 bases at V and 2 bases at J, with 17 bases between the two ends. Germline V gene data show CDR1 as SEHNR and CDR2 as FQNEAQ (reference sequence). The chain's CDR3 is CASSSRTESQNYGYTF. As DNA, the CDR3 is TGTGCCAGCAGCTCAAGGACGGAAAGCCAGAACTATGGCTACACCTTC.

There are a few counts of this clonotype. The chain recombines TRBV7-3 with TRBJ2-7; 8 nucleotides align to TRBD1. J was trimmed by 2 bases and V by 3 bases; bases with no gene match: 3. This CDR3 comprises 14 residues. The V gene's germline CDR1 is SGHTA and CDR2 FQGTGA. The CDR3 nucleotides are TGTGCCAGCAGCTTGGGACAGGCGCCCTACGAGCAGTACTTC. Translating gives CASSLGQAPYEQYF. The full variable domain, its missing parts supplied by reference TRBV7-3 and TRBJ2-7, is GAGVSQTPSNKVTEKGKYVELRCDPISGHTALYWYRQSLGQGPEFLIYFQGTGAADDSGLPNDRFFAVRPEGSVSTLKIQRTERGDSAVYLCASSLGQAPYEQYFGPGTRLTVT.

The CDR3 nucleotides read TGCAGTGCTAGGTTTTACGGTAGACCTACAGATACGCAGTATTTT. The encoded protein is CSARFYGRPTDTQYF. V is TRBV20-1 and J is TRBJ2-3; D uncertain. Trimming cost V 3 bases and J 3 bases, with 16 bases left between them. Germline CDR1 DFQATT, CDR2 SNEGSKA (reference sequence). The CDR3 spans 15 residues.

The rearrangement uses TRBV20-1 and TRBJ2-7, with no clear D. Germline lookup yields CDR1 DFQATT and CDR2 SNEGSKA (reference sequence). V was clipped by 6 bases and J by 2 bases, with 11 bases between them. This CDR3 region has 12 residues. CDR3 protein: CSASDGAYEQYF. The CDR3 DNA reads TGCAGTGCCAGCGACGGAGCCTACGAGCAGTACTTC.

This clonotype was seen repeatedly, ten times or more. The CDR3 sequence is CASSFGGIAFF. The CDR3 bases are TGCGCCAGCAGCTTTGGGGGGATAGCTTTCTTT. The rearrangement links TRBV5-1 to TRBJ1-1, with D maybe TRBD1 (5 bases). This CDR3 region has 11 residues. Looked up from germline, CDR1 is SGHRS and CDR2 is YFSETQ. With 2 bases removed from V and 10 bases from J, the gap between germline ends came to 9 bases. The full variable domain, its missing parts supplied by reference TRBV5-1 and TRBJ1-1, is KAGVTQTPRYLIKTRGQQVTLSCSPISGHRSVSWYQQTPGQGLQFLFEYFSETQRNKGNFPGRFSGRQFSNSRSEMNVSTLELGDSALYLCASSFGGIAFFGQGTRLTVV.

A single count supports this clonotype. It may be a read error: a sequence one base away is much more abundant. The rearrangement joins TRBV20-1 to TRBJ2-4; possibly TRBD1 for D (6 bases). Germline V CDR1 and CDR2: DFQATT, SNEGSKA (reference sequence). The CDR3 covers 14 residues. V was pared by 6 bases and J by 4 bases, with 16 bases between. The CDR3 region has the DNA TGCAGTGCCAAACAGGGATCCCCAAAAAACATTCAGTACTTC. Amino acids: CSAKQGSPKNIQYF.

This clonotype was counted at least ten times. V is TRBV9 and J is TRBJ1-3, with D possibly TRBD1 on 5 matching bases. Germline V lookup: CDR1 SGDLS, CDR2 YYNGEE. The CDR3 extends over 15 amino acids. V shed 7 bases and J shed 0 bases, with 14 bases lying between them. The CDR3 DNA reads TGTGCCAGCGACGAAGGCAGGGTCTCTGGAAACACCATATATTTT. Residues: CASDEGRVSGNTIYF.

The rearrangement uses TRBV28 and TRBJ1-2; D is possibly TRBD1 (5 bases). V lost 6 bases, J lost 2 bases, and 16 bases lay in between. This CDR3 region has 15 residues. Germline V gene sequence: CDR1 MDHEN, CDR2 SYDVKM. The CDR3 bases are TGTGCCAGCAGAATCGGGACCGAGGCCAACTATGGCTACACCTTC. Residues: CASRIGTEANYGYTF.

The J gene is TRBJ1-5, the V gene TRBV28; no firm D call. The CDR3 runs to 13 residues. CDR1 is MDHEN and CDR2 is SYDVKM in the germline V gene. Trimming took off 3 bases at V and 6 bases at J, with 9 bases between the two ends. CDR3 nucleotide sequence: TGTGCCAGCAGTTTTAGAGGTGGTCAGCCCCAGCATTTT. Residues: CASSFRGGQPQHF.

This chain links TRBV29-1 with TRBJ2-3; D is ambiguous. Germline CDR1 is SQVTM and CDR2 is ANQGSEA. The CDR3 has 11 amino acids. V was clipped by 6 bases and J by 5 bases, with 9 bases between them. CDR3 amino acids: CSVRWGDTQYF. CDR3 in DNA: TGCAGCGTCCGCTGGGGAGATACGCAGTATTTT.

The chain carries TRBV27 and TRBJ2-1; D might be TRBD2 (6 bases). The J call may be wrong; the DNA end is better matched by TRBJ2-7. The germline V gene encodes CDR1 MNHEY and CDR2 SMNVEV (reference sequence). This CDR3 contains 13 residues. CDR3 amino acids: CASSLGLKYEQYF. The CDR3 bases are TGTGCCAGCAGTTTGGGACTCAAATACGAGCAGTACTTC.

This clonotype was observed a few times. The junction departs from the called germline gene at one end, perhaps through a read error. V gene TRBV20-1 combines with J gene TRBJ2-3; D not certain. Germline lookup yields CDR1 DFQATT and CDR2 SNEGSKA (reference sequence). The CDR3 covers 17 residues. The CDR3 DNA reads TGCAGTGCTAGAGACCGAAGGGTCTGGAGTCTACAAGAGACCCAGTACTTT. Protein product: CSARDRRVWSLQETQYF.

This chain uses TRBV12-3 or TRBV12-4 with TRBJ1-5; D call uncertain. The CDR3 runs to 14 residues. The V gene lost 3 bases and the J gene lost 7 bases, with 13 bases spanning the gap. The DNA of the CDR3 is TGTGCCAGCAGTTTTGTCCAGGCGGGACAGCCCCAGCATTTT. Translation gives CASSFVQAGQPQHF.

This clonotype was detected a few times. This chain uses TRBV6-6 with TRBJ1-1; D unclear. Trimming shortened V by 0 bases and J by 1 base, and 6 bases separated the two germline ends. The germline V gene has CDR1 MNHNY and CDR2 SVGAGI (reference sequence). This CDR3 is built from 14 residues. Written as DNA, the CDR3 is TGTGCCAGCAGTTACTCGGCCGGGAACACTGAAGCTTTCTTT. Its protein is CASSYSAGNTEAFF.

The V and J genes are TRBV6-1 and TRBJ2-5; 7 nucleotides align to TRBD1. The DNA end lines up better with TRBJ2-7; the J call may be wrong. The germline V gene has CDR1 MNHNS and CDR2 SASEGT. This CDR3 contains 15 residues. The chain's CDR3 is CASSGAGTAFGEQYF. The CDR3 DNA is TGTGCCAGCAGTGGAGCCGGGACAGCTTTTGGCGAGCAGTACTTC.

This sequence joins TRBV20-1 and TRBJ2-2; 7 bases line up with TRBD1. The CDR3 totals 15 residues. V lost 3 bases, J lost 7 bases, and 11 bases stayed unmatched. Germline V gene data show CDR1 as DFQATT and CDR2 as SNEGSKA (reference sequence). CDR3 in amino acids: CSARRVEGANGELFF. The CDR3 DNA reads as TGCAGTGCTAGGCGGGTAGAGGGGGCGAACGGGGAGCTGTTTTTT.

V gene TRBV29-1 combines with J gene TRBJ2-3, with D unclear. CDR3 length: 16 residues. The V and J ends lost 0 bases and 4 bases respectively, with 17 bases between them. Germline V CDR1 and CDR2: SQVTM, ANQGSEA. This chain's CDR3 is CSVEDQIIGEADTQYF. CDR3 sequence (DNA): TGCAGCGTTGAAGATCAAATAATTGGGGAAGCAGATACGCAGTATTTT.

This chain connects TRBV9 to TRBJ1-4; D is perhaps TRBD1 (5 bases). This CDR3 comprises 13 residues. Trimming stripped 2 bases from V and 8 bases from J, with 10 bases between. Per germline, CDR1 SGDLS and CDR2 YYNGEE. CDR3 sequence reads: CASSVSGPEKLFF. Here the CDR3 DNA reads TGTGCCAGCAGCGTTTCGGGACCGGAAAAACTGTTTTTT.